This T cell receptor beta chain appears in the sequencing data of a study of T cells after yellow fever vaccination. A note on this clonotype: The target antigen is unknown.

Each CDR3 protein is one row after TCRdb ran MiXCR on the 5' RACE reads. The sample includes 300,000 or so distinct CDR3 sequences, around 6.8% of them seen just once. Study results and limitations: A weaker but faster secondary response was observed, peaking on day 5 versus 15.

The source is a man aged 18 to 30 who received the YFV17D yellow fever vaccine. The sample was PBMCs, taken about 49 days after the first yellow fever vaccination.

The CDR3 bases are TGTGCCAGCAGTGGTAGCCGGGGGTTACCCACAGATACGCAGTATTTT. Its translation is CASSGSRGLPTDTQYF. The genes are TRBV12-3 or TRBV12-4 and TRBJ2-3, with a tentative D call TRBD2 (6 bases). The CDR3 has 16 residues. The ends were cut back, 5 bases at V and 2 bases at J, with 17 bases in the middle.